This T cell receptor beta chain is from a study of blood T cell repertoires in COVID-19. Study in general: The origin of the acute and convalescent COVID-19 samples was the United States, Italy and Spain. T cells, B-cell-depleted T cells, or PBMCs provided the cDNA or gDNA that served as material.

The authors' processing: The assay estimated nucleated cells by amplifying reference gene primers. Generated by immunoSEQ multiplex PCR, the TCRdb table keeps only in-frame clones and is missing some. That table is the source of V, J and clone size, and D and trimming were worked out from the DNA. Of more than 200,000 clones listed, 65% to 85% are singletons. Germline CDR1 SGHVS, CDR2 FNYEAQ. V shed 6 bases, J shed 6 bases, and the junction held 13 bases outside the gene matches. The CDR3 runs to 16 residues. This clonotype originated in a middle-aged woman with active or convalescent COVID-19. The sample comprised peripheral blood. The J gene is TRBJ2-1, the V gene TRBV7-6, with 8 positions matching TRBD1. This chain's CDR3 is CASSPGQGRVSNEQFF. In DNA, the CDR3 is TGTGCCAGCAGTCCCGGACAGGGTCGAGTCTCCAATGAGCAGTTCTTC.